The clone carrying this T cell receptor (beta chain) was recorded many times. Its antigen is as yet unknown. TCRdb analysed the reads with MiXCR anew, one entry per CDR3 protein. The sample contains hundreds of thousands of distinct CDR3 sequences, about 9.1% of which appear only once. The data are from a study of T cell repertoires in cytomegalovirus infection. At the level of the study: It was the public TCR beta signatures that indicated both CMV infection and matching HLA type. Notes on the study in general: HLA-C-restricted, CMV-specific TCR beta clonotypes were dominant ex vivo. The study identified carriers of CMV plus the relevant HLA from cumulative public TCR beta family frequency.

The length of the CDR3 is 13 residues. Germline values: CDR1 MDHEN, CDR2 SYDVKM. The V end was cut by 1 base, the J end by 4 bases, with 7 bases between. The rearrangement joins TRBV28 to TRBJ1-1; the D is unclear. Sequenced input: PBMCs. This sequence originates from a human donor in good health (CMV status not recorded). Some clones in this sample may be carry-over from other donors' samples. CDR3 protein: CASSLFSATEAFF. CDR3 DNA sequence: TGTGCCAGCAGTTTATTCTCGGCCACTGAAGCTTTCTTT.